The rows below give T cell receptor beta chains drawn from one sample of a study of T cell repertoires in cytomegalovirus infection. TCRdb re-called the reads with MiXCR, one entry per CDR3 protein. Here the sample spans a few hundred thousand distinct CDR3 sequences, over 8% being singletons. Sequences were obtained from PBMCs. These receptors were obtained from a human donor in good health (CMV status not recorded). Some clones in this sample may be carry-over from other donors' samples. Each CDR3 is given with its conserved first and last residue. Fields, in order: V gene, CDR3 protein.

TRBV7-2	CASSSDPAVNTEAFF
TRBV7-2	CASSPGTGAREQYF
TRBV10-3	CAISAQASGNTIYF
TRBV20-1	CSASFQYNEQFF
TRBV7-6	CASSLYEGGKFF
TRBV12-3/TRBV12-4	CASSLGIIYGYTF
TRBV20-1	CSARLQGPVYGYTF
TRBV28	CASSFSGQGRGYTF
TRBV27	CASSSDPRGARQPQHF
TRBV7-9	CASSLTDYTGELFF
TRBV28	CASSFPGRPEQYF
TRBV7-6	CASSLTGRETEAFF
TRBV2	CASSNRDRNSPLHF
TRBV7-2	CASSLAARGGRVRVIQETQYF
TRBV14	CASSRGLAYTDTQYF
TRBV7-2	CASRTWGTRGNTIYF
TRBV5-1	CASRPGLATGDTEAFF
TRBV19	CASQGSAVNTEAFF
TRBV18	CASSPTGGVDGYTF
TRBV12-3/TRBV12-4	CASSVGTGLDEQYF
TRBV6-1	CASSAVWNTEAFF
TRBV7-6	CASSQVAGGPINEQFF
TRBV2	CASGKTAGLAGVHGELFF